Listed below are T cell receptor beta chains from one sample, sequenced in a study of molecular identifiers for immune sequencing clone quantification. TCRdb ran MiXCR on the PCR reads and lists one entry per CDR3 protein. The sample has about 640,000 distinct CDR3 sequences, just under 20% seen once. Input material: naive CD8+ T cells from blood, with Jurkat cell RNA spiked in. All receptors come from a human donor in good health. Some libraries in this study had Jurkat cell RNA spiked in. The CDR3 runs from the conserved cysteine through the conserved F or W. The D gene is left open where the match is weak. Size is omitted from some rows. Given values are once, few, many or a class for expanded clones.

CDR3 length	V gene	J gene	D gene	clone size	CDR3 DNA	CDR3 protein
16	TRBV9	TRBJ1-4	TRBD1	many	TGTGCCAGCAGCGTCGGACAGGGCACAACTAATGAAAAACTGTTTTTT	CASSVGQGTTNEKLFF
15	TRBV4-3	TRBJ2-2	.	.	TGCGCCAGCAGCCAAGATGAAGTGAACGCCGGGGAGCTGCTTTTT	CASSQDEVNAGELLF
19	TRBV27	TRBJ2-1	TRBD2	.	TGTGCCAGCAGTTTGAATGCTAGGAGCGGGGGGCATACCTACAATGAGCAGTTCTTC	CASSLNARSGGHTYNEQFF
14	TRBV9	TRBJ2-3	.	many	TGTGCCAGCAGCGTAGGGGGGGCCCCAGATACGCAGTATTTT	CASSVGGAPDTQYF
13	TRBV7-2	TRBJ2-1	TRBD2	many	TGTGCCAGCAGCGCCGGACTAGCCAATGAGCAGTTCTTC	CASSAGLANEQFF
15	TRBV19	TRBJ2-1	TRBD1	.	TGTGCCAGTAGTATTGGACAGGGACGTAACAATGAGCAGTTCTTC	CASSIGQGRNNEQFF
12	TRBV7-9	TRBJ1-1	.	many	TGTGCCAGCAGGAGATATAACACTGAAGCTTTCTTT	CASRRYNTEAFF
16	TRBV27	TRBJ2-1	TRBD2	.	TGTGCCAGCAGTTTACTGGGTTGGGGGGGTGACAATGAGCAGTTCTTC	CASSLLGWGGDNEQFF
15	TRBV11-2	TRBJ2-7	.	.	TGTGCCAGCAGCTGGCAGGGGTCGAGGGGGTACGAGCAGTACTTC	CASSWQGSRGYEQYF
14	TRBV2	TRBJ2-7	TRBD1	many	TGTGCCAGCAGTTCAGGGGGCCACCTCTACGAGCAGTACTTC	CASSSGGHLYEQYF
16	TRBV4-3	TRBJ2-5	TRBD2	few	TGCGCCAGCAGCCAAGGACTAGCGGGGGCTGGGGAGACCCAGTACTTC	CASSQGLAGAGETQYF
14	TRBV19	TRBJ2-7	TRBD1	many	TGTGCCAGTAGTGGGACAGGGTCAAACGACGAGCAGTACTTC	CASSGTGSNDEQYF
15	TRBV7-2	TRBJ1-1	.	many	TGTGCCAGCAGCTTAGCGCATCCCTTGAACACTGAAGCTTTCTTT	CASSLAHPLNTEAFF
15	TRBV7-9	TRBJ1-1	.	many	TGTGCCAGCAGCTTAGTGAATGCGGAGAACACTGAAGCTTTCTTT	CASSLVNAENTEAFF
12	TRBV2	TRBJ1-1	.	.	TGTGCAGGAGTGGGCGGGGAGACTGAAGCTTTCTTT	CAGVGGETEAFF
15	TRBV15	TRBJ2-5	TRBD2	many	TGTGCCACCAGCAGCCGGGACTATGTAACAGAGACCCAGTACTTC	CATSSRDYVTETQYF
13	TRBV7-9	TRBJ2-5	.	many	TGTGCCAGCAGCTTAGATCCCTCGGAGACCCAGTACTTC	CASSLDPSETQYF
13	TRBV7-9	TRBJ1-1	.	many	TGTGCCAGCAGCCCCCAGGGGAACACTGAAGCTTTCTTT	CASSPQGNTEAFF
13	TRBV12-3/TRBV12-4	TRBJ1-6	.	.	TGTGCCAGCAGCCAGAGGACCGATGACACCCTCCACTTT	CASSQRTDDTLHF
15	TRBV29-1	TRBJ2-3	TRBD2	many	TGCAGCGTTGATACAGTAGCGGGGGGTAGCGATACGCAGTATTTT	CSVDTVAGGSDTQYF
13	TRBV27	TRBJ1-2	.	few	TGTGCCAGCAGTTCTGAGGGGTTGAGTGGCTACACCTTC	CASSSEGLSGYTF
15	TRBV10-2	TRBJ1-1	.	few	TGCGCCAGCAGTCCGCTGGGGGGCCTGGGGACTGAAGCTTTCTTT	CASSPLGGLGTEAFF
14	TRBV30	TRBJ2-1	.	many	TGTGCCTGGAACCCGGGGACCTACTACAATGAGCAGTTCTTC	CAWNPGTYYNEQFF
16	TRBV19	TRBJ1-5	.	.	TGTGCCAGTAGTATACACAGCCCGCCTGGCAATCAGCCCCAGCATTTT	CASSIHSPPGNQPQHF
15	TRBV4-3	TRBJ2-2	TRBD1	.	TGCGCCAGCAGCCGGACAGGGACGTACACCGGGGAGCTGTTTTTT	CASSRTGTYTGELFF
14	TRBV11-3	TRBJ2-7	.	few	TGTGCCAGCAGCGAAAAAACAGGGTCCTACGAGCAGTACTTC	CASSEKTGSYEQYF
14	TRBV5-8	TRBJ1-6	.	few	TGTGCCAGCAGCTTGGGGGGAGGTAATTCACCCCTCCACTTT	CASSLGGGNSPLHF
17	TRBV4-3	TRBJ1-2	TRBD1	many	TGCGCCAGCAGCCAAGTTACAGGGGGGCCCCCGCGCTATGGCTACACCTTC	CASSQVTGGPPRYGYTF
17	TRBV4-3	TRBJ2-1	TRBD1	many	TGCGCCAGCAGCCAAGATACGGACAGGGGGCTGATTCATGAGCAGTTCTTC	CASSQDTDRGLIHEQFF
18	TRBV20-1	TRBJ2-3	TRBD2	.	TGCAGTGCTAGCCCGCCTAGCGGGAGCTGGTTCTTCACAGATACGCAGTATTTT	CSASPPSGSWFFTDTQYF
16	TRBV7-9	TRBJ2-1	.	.	TGTGCCAGCAGCCCGAGAGGCCTAGGCCCCCAAAATGAGCAGTTCTTC	CASSPRGLGPQNEQFF
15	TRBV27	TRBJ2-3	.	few	TGTGCCAGCAGTCCCGAAAATGGACCGGAAGATACGCAGTATTTT	CASSPENGPEDTQYF
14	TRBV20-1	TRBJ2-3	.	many	TGCAGTGCTAGTCCGGCGCAGGTTACAGATACGCAGTATTTT	CSASPAQVTDTQYF
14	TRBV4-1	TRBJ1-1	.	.	TGCGCCAGCAGCCAAGTCGCTTGGAACACTGAAGCTTTCTTT	CASSQVAWNTEAFF
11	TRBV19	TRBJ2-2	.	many	TGTGCCAGTAGTATAGGTGGGGAGCTGTTTTTT	CASSIGGELFF
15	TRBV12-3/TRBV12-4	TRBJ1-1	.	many	TGTGCCAGCAGTCCTTCCGCCAGGGGAGTCACTGAAGCTTTCTTT	CASSPSARGVTEAFF
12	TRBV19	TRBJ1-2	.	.	TGTGCCATCCGAGGGGGGACTTATGGCTACACCTTC	CAIRGGTYGYTF